This entry lists 11 T cell receptor beta chains sequenced from one sample in a study of long-term antiretroviral therapy in people with HIV. Run at survey level, the immunoSEQ assay was version v3.0. Assay: immunoSEQ multiplex PCR; the TCRdb copy retains only in-frame clones and omits some. This table holds about 17,000 clones, around 81% found once. Sample: unsorted PBMCs, taken 0.3 years before starting antiretroviral therapy. Receptors originate from a man aged 45-65 years with HIV.

This clone was seen only once. The J gene is TRBJ1-4, the V gene TRBV6-5, with 7 positions matching TRBD1. CDR3 length equals 16 residues. Germline V gene sequence: CDR1 MNHEY, CDR2 SVGAGI. V was clipped by 0 bases and J by 6 bases; unmatched bases: 7. DNA of the CDR3: TGTGCCAGCAGTTACTCAGGGGGCGAGTATTATGAAAAACTGTTTTTT. Its protein is CASSYSGGEYYEKLFF.

The rearrangement uses TRBV5-8 and TRBJ1-1, with D unclear. The CDR3 runs to 12 residues. V was trimmed by 2 bases and J by 7 bases, leaving 9 bases between them. Germline loops: CDR1 SGHTS, CDR2 YDEGEE. CDR3 bases: TGTGCCAGCAGCTTCAACAAATTTGAAGCTTTCTTT. Protein: CASSFNKFEAFF.

This chain uses TRBV9 with TRBJ1-1; D possibly corresponds to TRBD1 (5 bases). The CDR3 has 13 residues. Trimming left V 2 bases short and J 2 bases short, with 7 bases between. The germline V gene encodes CDR1 SGDLS and CDR2 YYNGEE. DNA for the CDR3: TGTGCCAGCAGCGTGACAGCTAACACTGAAGCTTTCTTT. It translates to CASSVTANTEAFF.

The chain recombines TRBV12-5 with TRBJ1-1, with a possible D match to TRBD1 (5 bases). From germline, CDR1 is LGHNT and CDR2 FRNRAP. The germline V and J ends were trimmed by 2 bases and 0 bases, with 13 bases remaining between them. This CDR3 has 16 amino acids. CDR3 loop: CASGLYRGLMNTEAFF. The CDR3 DNA sequence: TGTGCTAGTGGTTTGTATAGGGGCCTGATGAACACTGAAGCTTTCTTT.

The V gene is TRBV30, the J gene TRBJ1-3; D gene uncertain. Trimming left V 8 bases short and J 0 bases short, with 14 bases between. CDR1 is GTSNPN and CDR2 is SVGIG in the germline V gene (reference sequence). The CDR3 length is 14 residues. CDR3 residues: CALGRHSSGNTIYF. CDR3 nucleotides: TGTGCCCTAGGACGGCACAGCTCTGGAAACACCATATATTTT.

This clone came up once. This chain uses TRBV2 with TRBJ1-1; 10 positions match TRBD1. The CDR3 is 11 amino acids. V trimming: 9 bases; J trimming: 11 bases; junction bases outside the gene matches: 6. Germline V gives CDR1 SNHLY, CDR2 FYNNEI. Written as DNA, the CDR3 is TGTGCCAGGGGGACAGGGGTTGTTGCTTTCTTT. Translating gives CARGTGVVAFF.

This sequence joins TRBV6-6 and TRBJ2-1; D is uncertain. The CDR3 length is 12 residues. Germline lookup yields CDR1 MNHNY and CDR2 SVGAGI (reference sequence). The ends were cut back, 0 bases at V and 10 bases at J, with 7 bases in the middle. The CDR3 loop reads CASSYSRSEQFF. CDR3 nucleotides: TGTGCCAGCAGTTACTCGAGGAGCGAGCAGTTCTTC.

The rearrangement links TRBV7-3 to TRBJ1-2, with 10 bases aligning to TRBD1. Germline V gene lookup returns CDR1 SGHTA and CDR2 FQGTGA. The CDR3 spans 15 residues. Losses at the gene ends were 5 bases for V and 7 bases for J; bases not matched to a gene: 10. The CDR3 nucleotides read TGTGCCAGCAGCCCAGGAGGGACAGGGGCGGGTGGCTACACCTTC. It encodes CASSPGGTGAGGYTF.

The chain employs TRBV10-3 and TRBJ2-6; D gene unclear. CDR1 is ENHRY and CDR2 is SYGVKD in the germline V gene. There are 13 residues in the CDR3. Trimming pared 10 bases from V and 2 bases from J, leaving 9 bases between. CDR3 in DNA: TGTGCCACTTCGGTTGCTGGGGCCAACGTCCTGACTTTC. The encoded protein is CATSVAGANVLTF.

The chain carries TRBV2 and TRBJ2-2; 8 bases are shared with TRBD2. The CDR3 is 17 residues long. CDR1 SNHLY and CDR2 FYNNEI come from the germline V gene. The trim removed 4 bases at V and 5 bases at J, leaving 12 bases unmatched. This CDR3 is CASSGPRGGPGTGELFF. The CDR3 region has the DNA TGTGCCAGCAGTGGCCCCCGGGGGGGGCCCGGTACCGGGGAGCTGTTTTTT.

The chain links TRBV7-2 to TRBJ2-7, with 9 bases matching TRBD1. Looked up from germline, CDR1 is SGHTA and CDR2 is FQGNSA. The ends lost 4 bases at V and 4 bases at J; junction bases unmatched: 8. This CDR3 contains 15 residues. CDR3 residues: CASSWAGQGVYEQYF. Written as DNA, the CDR3 is TGTGCCAGCAGCTGGGCGGGACAGGGTGTTTACGAGCAGTACTTC.